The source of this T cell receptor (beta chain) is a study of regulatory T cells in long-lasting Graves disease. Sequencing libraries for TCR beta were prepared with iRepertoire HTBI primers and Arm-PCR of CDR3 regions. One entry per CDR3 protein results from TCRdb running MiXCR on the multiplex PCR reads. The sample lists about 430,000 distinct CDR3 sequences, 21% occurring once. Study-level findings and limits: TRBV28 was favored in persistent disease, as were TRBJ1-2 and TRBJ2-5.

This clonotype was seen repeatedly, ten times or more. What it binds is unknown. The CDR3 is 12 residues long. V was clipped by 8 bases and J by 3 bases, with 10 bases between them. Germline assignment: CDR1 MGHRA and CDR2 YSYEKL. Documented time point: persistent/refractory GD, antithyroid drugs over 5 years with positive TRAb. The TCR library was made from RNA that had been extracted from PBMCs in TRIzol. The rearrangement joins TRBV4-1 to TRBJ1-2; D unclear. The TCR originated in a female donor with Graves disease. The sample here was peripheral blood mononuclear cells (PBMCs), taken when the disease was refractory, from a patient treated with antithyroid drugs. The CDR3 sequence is CASRSVDYGYTF. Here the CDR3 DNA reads TGCGCCAGCCGGTCCGTGGACTATGGCTACACCTTC.